The subject of this entry is one T cell receptor beta chain. As processed by the authors: Estimates of nucleated cell counts were drawn from the amplification of reference gene primers. Produced via immunoSEQ multiplex PCR; TCRdb's table is partial and in-frame only. V and J calls and clone size follow that table, whereas D and trimming were derived from the DNA. The repertoire holds around 51,000 clones, with roughly nine tenths as singletons. This specimen comes from a study of blood T cell repertoires in COVID-19. Looking at the study overall: Samples of COVID-19 (acute and convalescent) were obtained from the United States, Italy and Spain. Sample material is recorded as cDNA or gDNA derived from T cells, B-cell-depleted T cells, or PBMCs.

The V gene's germline CDR1 is LNHDA and CDR2 SQIVND (reference sequence). V shed 8 bases, J shed 9 bases, and the junction held 14 bases outside the gene matches. There are 16 residues in the CDR3. The receptor's source is a man between 65 and 85 years old with acute or convalescent COVID-19. The chain employs TRBV19 and TRBJ2-1; TRBD1 aligns across 12 bases. Sequenced input: peripheral blood. CDR3 protein: CASSNPGTGGRGEQFF. CDR3 DNA: TGTGCCAGTTCTAACCCCGGGACAGGGGGCAGGGGTGAGCAGTTCTTC.